Ten or more counts support the clone carrying this T cell receptor beta chain. The data derive from a study of T cells after posttransplantation cyclophosphamide. Germline V gene sequence: CDR1 LGHNA, CDR2 YSLEER. Trimming took off 5 bases at V and 2 bases at J, with 15 bases between the two ends. CDR3 size: 15 residues. Sequencing used immunoSEQ multiplex PCR; TCRdb keeps in-frame clones, though not all of them. In total the sample includes tens of thousands of clones, none of them seen once. Material for sequencing was PBMCs. This chain joins TRBV4-3 and TRBJ1-2, with D possibly TRBD1 on 6 matching bases. The source is a woman aged 55-75 years in good health, CMV-negative, and a related stem cell transplant donor. The CDR3 region is CASSLSGTYNYGYTF. The CDR3 nucleotides are TGCGCCAGCAGCTTATCCGGGACATACAACTATGGCTACACCTTC.